This T cell receptor (beta chain) is from a study of OX40 agonist ivuxolimab in advanced cancers. Patients had blood sampled at baseline and again on cycle 4 day 1 and cycle 7 day 1. Some clones are missing from TCRdb's copy, which holds only in-frame ones; the method was immunoSEQ multiplex PCR. Found here are over 55,000 clones, more than 80% of them singletons; the top ten hold 13% to 15%. The CDR3 is 17 residues long. V was pared by 4 bases and J by 3 bases, with 11 bases of the junction left unmatched. The germline V gene has CDR1 SGHVS and CDR2 FQNEAQ. The receptor was derived from an adult with an advanced solid tumor such as melanoma, head and neck, liver or kidney cancer. The material was CD4+ or CD8+ T cells sorted from blood, obtained in a trial of the OX40 agonist ivuxolimab. This chain joins TRBV7-8 and TRBJ2-3; 9 bases fit TRBD2. CDR3 sequence reads: CASSWIPQREATDTQYF. As DNA, the CDR3 is TGTGCCAGCAGCTGGATACCCCAGCGGGAGGCTACAGATACGCAGTATTTT.